These 27 T cell receptor beta chains share one sample of origin, sequenced in a study of OX40 agonist ivuxolimab in advanced cancers. The repertoire was sequenced with immunoSEQ multiplex PCR; TCRdb's copy has only in-frame clones and lacks some. The data contain tens of thousands of clones, around 91% of them singletons. Sequencing was performed on CD4+ or CD8+ T cells sorted from blood, taken in a trial of the OX40 agonist ivuxolimab. Source of these receptors: an adult with an advanced solid tumor such as melanoma, head and neck, liver or kidney cancer.

This chain joins TRBV6-6 and TRBJ2-7, with 11 positions matching TRBD2. Germline loops: CDR1 MNHNY, CDR2 SVGAGI (reference sequence). The CDR3 extends over 15 amino acids. The V and J ends lost 6 bases and 7 bases, in that order; junction bases with no gene match: 11. The CDR3 sequence is CASSILAGGLGEQYF. In DNA, the CDR3 is TGTGCCAGCAGCATATTAGCGGGAGGGCTCGGGGAGCAGTACTTC.

The chain couples TRBV28 to TRBJ2-7; 11 bases are a match to TRBD2. CDR3 length: 15 amino acids. The V gene end was trimmed by 6 bases and the J gene end by 5 bases; junction bases not matched to a gene: 9. Germline CDR1 and CDR2: MDHEN and SYDVKM. The DNA of the CDR3 is TGTGCCAGCAGCCTAGCGGGGGGACCGTCCCACGAGCAGTACTTC. Amino acid sequence: CASSLAGGPSHEQYF.

As DNA, the CDR3 is TGTGCCTGGAGTGTGGGGACAGCGAACACTGAAGCTTTCTTT. It translates to CAWSVGTANTEAFF. V gene TRBV30 combines with J gene TRBJ1-1, with 7 bases that match TRBD1. This CDR3 is built from 14 residues. Looked up from germline, CDR1 is GTSNPN and CDR2 is SVGIG (reference sequence). The J segment lost 1 base and the V segment lost 0 bases, leaving 2 bases of the junction unmatched.

This clone was counted once. The chain couples TRBV28 to TRBJ1-2, with a tentative D call TRBD1 (5 bases). V lost 5 bases to trimming and J lost 13 bases, with 20 bases between them. CDR3 length: 13 residues. The germline V gene has CDR1 MDHEN and CDR2 SYDVKM. Here the CDR3 reads CASSPPGPASPTF. DNA of the CDR3: TGTGCCAGCAGTCCCCCGGGGCCGGCTTCCCCCACCTTC.

The rearrangement uses TRBV18 and TRBJ2-7; possible D gene TRBD1, 6 bases. The V end was cut by 3 bases, the J end by 6 bases, with 15 bases between. This CDR3 has 14 residues. Germline V gives CDR1 KGHSH, CDR2 LQKENI. The CDR3 is CASSPPGHSREQYF. For the CDR3, the DNA is TGTGCCAGCTCACCCCCGGGACATTCTCGCGAGCAGTACTTC.

V is TRBV10-1 and J is TRBJ2-1; 10 nucleotides align to TRBD1. Germline V gene lookup returns CDR1 WNHNN and CDR2 SYGVQD (reference sequence). J lost 7 bases, V lost 9 bases, and 12 bases had no gene match. This CDR3 region has 15 residues. In nucleotides, the CDR3 is TGCGCCAGTCATCCCGGGACAGGGGCCACTAATGAGCAGTTCTTC. It specifies CASHPGTGATNEQFF.

This chain links TRBV7-9 with TRBJ1-5; 10 nucleotides line up with TRBD1. The V and J ends lost 5 bases and 3 bases, in that order; junction bases with no gene match: 4. The CDR3 has 15 amino acids. From germline, CDR1 is SEHNR and CDR2 FQNEAQ (reference sequence). CDR3 bases: TGTGCCAGCAGCACGACAGGGGGCTCCAATCAGCCCCAGCATTTT. This gives the protein CASSTTGGSNQPQHF.

This clone was counted once. The genes are TRBV5-4 and TRBJ1-2; a weak D match, TRBD1 (6 bases). Germline CDR1 and CDR2: SGHNT and YYREEE (reference sequence). Trimming left V 0 bases short and J 12 bases short, with 12 bases between. The CDR3 consists of 12 residues. DNA of the CDR3: TGTGCCAGCAGCTTGGCCAGGACAGTTAACACCTTC. It specifies CASSLARTVNTF.

The chain is built from TRBV6-5 and TRBJ2-7; 12 bases match TRBD2. Germline trimming cut 6 bases from V and 6 bases from J; bases unmatched to any gene: 6. This CDR3 contains 14 residues. CDR1 is MNHEY, CDR2 SVGAGI, per germline. The CDR3 sequence is CASSQTSGGLEQYF. The CDR3 DNA reads as TGTGCCAGCAGCCAGACTAGCGGGGGTCTCGAGCAGTACTTC.

The chain links TRBV18 to TRBJ2-5; D call uncertain. The CDR3 totals 13 residues. V lost 3 bases and J 5 bases, leaving 10 bases between the germline ends. Germline V CDR1 and CDR2: KGHSH, LQKENI. DNA of the CDR3: TGTGCCAGCTCACCGGCAACCCCGGAGACCCAGTACTTC. It encodes CASSPATPETQYF.

The rearrangement joins TRBV11-2 to TRBJ1-6; the D gene is possibly TRBD1 (5 bases). From germline, CDR1 is SGHAT and CDR2 FQNNGV. V lost 2 bases to trimming and J lost 0 bases, with 14 bases between them. CDR3 length: 18 amino acids. DNA for the CDR3: TGTGCCAGCAGCTTAACTACAGGACTGTGCTCCTATAATTCACCCCTCCACTTT. As protein: CASSLTTGLCSYNSPLHF.

The CDR3 reads CASSVGTASTDTQYF. In nucleotides, the CDR3 is TGCGCCAGCAGCGTCGGGACAGCTAGCACAGATACGCAGTATTTT. The genes are TRBV5-1 and TRBJ2-3; 7 nucleotides agree with TRBD1. The CDR3 is 15 residues long. Germline trimming cut 4 bases from V and 0 bases from J; bases unmatched to any gene: 5. Germline V gives CDR1 SGHRS, CDR2 YFSETQ.

The chain combines TRBV6-5 with TRBJ1-1; D is ambiguous. The germline gives CDR1 MNHEY, CDR2 SVGAGI. The V end was cut by 6 bases, the J end by 0 bases, with 11 bases between. The CDR3 loop spans 14 amino acids. The CDR3 protein is CASRPTIMNTEAFF. CDR3 nucleotides: TGTGCCAGCAGACCGACCATTATGAACACTGAAGCTTTCTTT.

The chain has TRBV11-3 and TRBJ1-2; D gene unclear. Germline CDR1 SGHNT, CDR2 YENEEA. CDR3 length: 13 residues. V was cut by 5 bases and J by 0 bases, with 7 bases left in between. The CDR3 DNA reads as TGTGCCAGCAGCCCTACAGCTAACTATGGCTACACCTTC. Encoded protein: CASSPTANYGYTF.

The chain links TRBV19 to TRBJ1-4, with D unclear. CDR3 size: 15 residues. Germline CDR1 reads LNHDA; CDR2 reads SQIVND (reference sequence). The V end lost 1 base, the J end lost 3 bases, and 9 bases lay between the germline ends. CDR3 sequence: CASSIGRPSNEKLFF. DNA of the CDR3: TGTGCCAGTAGTATAGGCCGACCGTCTAATGAAAAACTGTTTTTT. The full variable domain, in which reference TRBV19 and TRBJ1-4 provide the parts outside the CDR3, is DGGITQSPKYLFRKEGQNVTLSCEQNLNHDAMYWYRQDPGQGLRLIYYSQIVNDFQKGDIAEGYSVSREKKESFPLTVTSAQKNPTAFYLCASSIGRPSNEKLFFGSGTQLSVL.

The gene calls are TRBV5-4 and TRBJ1-4; TRBD1 is a possible D gene (5 bases). Germline CDR1 SGHNT, CDR2 YYREEE (reference sequence). Trimming took 0 bases from V and 5 from J, leaving 11 bases between them. The CDR3 length is 15 residues. This CDR3 is CASSLVGDQNEKLFF. In nucleotides, the CDR3 is TGTGCCAGCAGCTTGGTGGGGGACCAAAATGAAAAACTGTTTTTT.

The chain links TRBV12-2 to TRBJ1-3; the table's D gene call, TRBD1, was not cross checked with the DNA. TRBV12-2 is recorded as a pseudogene. This CDR3 spans 19 amino acids. Written as DNA, the CDR3 is TGTGCAAGTCGCGCTCACAAACAGGGGGTCAAAGTCTCTGGAAACACCATATATTTT. Translated: CASRAHKQGVKVSGNTIYF.

This chain joins TRBV10-3 and TRBJ2-2; D is perhaps TRBD2 (6 bases). V was clipped by 4 bases and J by 3 bases, with 12 bases between them. CDR3 length equals 15 residues. The V gene's germline CDR1 is ENHRY and CDR2 SYGVKD. CDR3 DNA sequence: TGTGCCATCAGTGCGGTCGGGAGCGACACCGGGGAGCTGTTTTTT. Its translation: CAISAVGSDTGELFF.

J is TRBJ1-1 and V is TRBV19, with D unresolved. This CDR3 spans 13 amino acids. The V gene lost 3 bases and the J gene lost 1 base, with 6 bases spanning the gap. Germline assignment: CDR1 LNHDA and CDR2 SQIVND (reference sequence). CDR3 nucleotides: TGTGCCAGTAGTATGAACGGGAACACTGAAGCTTTCTTT. Its translation: CASSMNGNTEAFF.

This chain joins TRBV4-1 and TRBJ2-4; D may be TRBD1 or TRBD2 (6 bases each). Trimming took off 4 bases at V and 1 base at J, with 23 bases between the two ends. The CDR3 totals 19 residues. Looked up from germline, CDR1 is MGHRA and CDR2 is YSYEKL. For the CDR3, the DNA is TGCGCCAGCAGCCCAGGCTTATTCGGGGGCGAGGCGGCCAAAAACATTCAGTACTTC. Its translation: CASSPGLFGGEAAKNIQYF.

The chain uses TRBV28 and TRBJ1-3, with D possibly TRBD1 on 6 matching bases. Germline CDR1 is MDHEN and CDR2 is SYDVKM. This CDR3 comprises 14 residues. V lost 7 bases to trimming and J lost 6 bases, with 16 bases between them. CDR3 in amino acids: CASTLPGHLNTIYF. The CDR3 DNA is TGTGCCAGCACACTTCCGGGACATTTAAACACCATATATTTT.

This sequence joins TRBV5-1 and TRBJ2-3; 8 positions match TRBD1. The CDR3 is 17 amino acids. Germline V gives CDR1 SGHRS, CDR2 YFSETQ. Losses at the gene ends were 2 bases for V and 1 base for J; bases not matched to a gene: 9. The CDR3 reads CASSFQGANVGTDTQYF. DNA of the CDR3: TGCGCCAGCAGCTTTCAGGGGGCAAATGTCGGCACAGATACGCAGTATTTT.

This clone was observed once. The DNA for the CDR3 is TGTGCCAGCGGACAGGGGGCACCAGATACGCAGTATTTT. This translates into CASGQGAPDTQYF. This chain links TRBV11-3 with TRBJ2-3; TRBD1 matches 11 bases. Losses at the gene ends were 8 bases for V and 4 bases for J; bases not matched to a gene: 2. Germline CDR1 and CDR2: SGHNT and YENEEA. The CDR3 is made up of 13 amino acids.

V and J are TRBV2 and TRBJ2-7, with D unclear. V was pared by 4 bases and J by 2 bases, with 12 bases between. The CDR3 has 14 amino acids. Per the germline V gene, CDR1 is SNHLY and CDR2 is FYNNEI. The DNA for the CDR3 is TGTGCCAGCAGTGTGGAAGTTACCGCCTACGAGCAGTACTTC. Protein sequence: CASSVEVTAYEQYF.

The chain carries TRBV2 and TRBJ1-3, with D tentatively TRBD1 (5 bases). Germline CDR1 SNHLY, CDR2 FYNNEI. The CDR3 sequence is 14 residues long. The V end lost 3 bases, the J end lost 9 bases, and 15 bases lay between the germline ends. The CDR3 here is CASSEGGTGGTIYF. DNA for the CDR3: TGTGCCAGCAGTGAGGGTGGAACGGGGGGCACCATATATTTT.

This clone was counted a few times. The gene calls are TRBV30 and TRBJ1-1, with TRBD1 matching 9 bases. The CDR3 is 13 residues long. J gave up 0 bases and V 8 bases, and 4 bases lay outside the gene matches. Germline CDR1 is GTSNPN and CDR2 is SVGIG (reference sequence). The CDR3 DNA sequence: TGTGCCGGTGACAGGGGGATGAACACTGAAGCTTTCTTT. Protein product: CAGDRGMNTEAFF.

The chain links TRBV7-6 to TRBJ1-5, with D hard to call. Germline CDR1 reads SGHVS; CDR2 reads FNYEAQ. This CDR3 is built from 16 residues. V lost 3 bases to trimming and J lost 5 bases, with 17 bases between them. CDR3 sequence reads: CASSLMTGSVDQPQHF. The CDR3 region has the DNA TGTGCCAGCAGCTTGATGACTGGCTCTGTGGATCAGCCCCAGCATTTT. Full variable domain (outside the CDR3, taken from reference TRBV7-6 and TRBJ1-5): GAGVSQSPRYKVTKRGQDVALRCDPISGHVSLYWYRQALGQGPEFLTYFNYEAQQDKSGLPNDRFSAERPEGSISTLTIQRTEQRDSAMYRCASSLMTGSVDQPQHFGDGTRLSIL.